This is a list of T cell receptor beta chains from one sample in a study of glioma-infiltrating T cells after dendritic cell vaccination. Data came from immunoSEQ multiplex PCR; TCRdb stores just in-frame clones and leaves some out. The profile shows 80,000 to 100,000 clones, approximately 84% of them singletons. The starting material was blood, obtained after dendritic cell vaccination. The receptors here all came from a human donor with glioblastoma. The CDR3 runs from the conserved cysteine through the conserved F or W. The order of the fields is V gene, J gene, clone size, D gene, CDR3 DNA, CDR3 protein. The D gene is left open where the match is weak. Not all rows give a size; the values are once, few, many and, for expanded clones, a class.

>TRBV9|TRBJ2-3|NA|TRBD1
TGTGCCAGCAGCGCTACTGATTGGACAGGGGATACGCAGTATTTT
CASSATDWTGDTQYF
>TRBV5-1|TRBJ1-2|once|NA
TGCGCCAGCAGCCCGGGAGGGGAGGGCTATGGCTACACCTTC
CASSPGGEGYGYTF
>TRBV2|TRBJ2-3|NA|TRBD2
TGTGCCAGCAGTCCTCTCCGACTAGCGGGGCGCACAGATACGCAGTATTTT
CASSPLRLAGRTDTQYF
>TRBV29-1|TRBJ2-2|NA|NA
TGCAGCGTGGCGGCGTTTGAGGGCGGGGAGCTGTTTTTT
CSVAAFEGGELFF
>TRBV28|TRBJ1-1|NA|NA
TGTGCCAGCACGGGAGTGAACACTGAAGCTTTCTTT
CASTGVNTEAFF
>TRBV11-2|TRBJ1-4|few|NA
TGTGCCAGCAGCTTAGACAGGATTGCCGCAACTAATGAAAAACTGTTTTTT
CASSLDRIAATNEKLFF
>TRBV5-1|TRBJ2-7|NA|NA
TGCGCCAGCAGCTATGGGGGGTTCTACGAGCAGTACTTC
CASSYGGFYEQYF
>TRBV2|TRBJ2-2|NA|NA
TGTGCCAGCAGTGCAGGCCGCCCCGGGGAGCTGTTTTTT
CASSAGRPGELFF
>TRBV10-3|TRBJ2-1|few|TRBD2
TGTGCCATCAGCGACCAAGCGGGAGTGCGAGAGCAGTTCTTC
CAISDQAGVREQFF
>TRBV14|TRBJ2-3|once|NA
TGTGCCAGCAGCCAAGATTTAACGGTTTACACAGATACGCAGTATTTT
CASSQDLTVYTDTQYF
>TRBV19|TRBJ2-3|NA|TRBD1
TGTGCCAGTAAAACAGGGGTGACAGATACGCAGTATTTT
CASKTGVTDTQYF
>TRBV2|TRBJ1-1|NA|NA
TGTGCCAGCGACAGGATAAACACTGAAGCTTTCTTT
CASDRINTEAFF
>TRBV2|TRBJ2-5|NA|TRBD2
TGTGCCAGCAGGCGAATCGGGACTAGCGGGGAGGGAGAGACCCAGTACTTC
CASRRIGTSGEGETQYF
>TRBV6-1|TRBJ2-7|NA|NA
TGTGCCAGCAGTGAAGCTTGGGCGGGCGTCTACGAGCAGTACTTC
CASSEAWAGVYEQYF
>TRBV6-1|TRBJ1-1|many|NA
TGTGCCAGCAGTGATGGGCAGCCGAACACTGAAGCTTTCTTT
CASSDGQPNTEAFF
>TRBV5-4|TRBJ1-1|NA|NA
TGTGCCAGCAGCTATGGACAGTCTAAGAACACTGAAGCTTTCTTT
CASSYGQSKNTEAFF
>TRBV7-9|TRBJ2-1|NA|NA
TGTGCCAGCAGCTTATTGGGCGATGAGCAGTTCTTC
CASSLLGDEQFF
>TRBV5-1|TRBJ2-3|few|NA
TGCGCCAGCAGCAGAATATCGACAGATCTCCCCACAGATACGCAGTATTTT
CASSRISTDLPTDTQYF
>TRBV5-1|TRBJ1-1|NA|NA
TGCGCCAGCAGCCCCCAGATGAACACTGAAGCTTTCTTT
CASSPQMNTEAFF
>TRBV9|TRBJ2-1|NA|TRBD2
TGTGCCAGCAGCTTTAGCGGGGGGGCCTACAATGAGCAGTTCTTC
CASSFSGGAYNEQFF
>TRBV7-8|TRBJ1-1|NA|NA
TGTGCCAGCAGCCAATACCACAGGGAAGTCACGAACACTGAAGCTTTCTTT
CASSQYHREVTNTEAFF
>TRBV6-6|TRBJ2-3|once|NA
TGTGCCAGCACGAGGGGTACAGGGGATACGCAGTATTTT
CASTRGTGDTQYF
>TRBV11-3|TRBJ2-1|NA|TRBD2
TGTGCCAGCAGCTTAGGCGGGAGTTCCAATGAGCAGTTCTTC
CASSLGGSSNEQFF
>TRBV5-1|TRBJ2-5|NA|NA
TGCGCCAGCAGCTTGGTTGCTAGCCGGAAGACCCAGTACTTC
CASSLVASRKTQYF
>TRBV5-1|TRBJ2-1|NA|TRBD2
TGCGCCAGCAGCTACCTCGAAAGCGGGGGCAATGAGCAGTTCTTC
CASSYLESGGNEQFF
>TRBV13|TRBJ1-1|NA|NA
TGTGCCAGCAGCTTAACAGGGTATGGTGACACTGAAGCTTTCTTT
CASSLTGYGDTEAFF
>TRBV5-8|TRBJ1-3|NA|NA
TGTGCCAGCAGCGTAAGACCGGGATTAGGAAACACCATATATTTT
CASSVRPGLGNTIYF
>TRBV5-1|TRBJ1-4|once|NA
TGCGCCAGCAGCTTAGCTATGGCTAATGAAAAACTGTTTTTT
CASSLAMANEKLFF
>TRBV7-3|TRBJ1-5|NA|TRBD1
TGTGCCAGCAGCTTAATATTGGGGACAGGGTTTAATAGCAATCAGCCCCAGCATTTT
CASSLILGTGFNSNQPQHF
>TRBV28|TRBJ1-2|NA|NA
TGTGCCAGCAGTTTACACAGGACTAACTATGGCTACACCTTC
CASSLHRTNYGYTF
>TRBV15|TRBJ1-4|NA|NA
TGTGCCACCAGCAGGCCGGGACTCACCACCACCTCCAGAAGAGAAAAACTGTTTTTT
CATSRPGLTTTSRREKLFF
>TRBV5-1|TRBJ1-1|NA|NA
TGCGCCAGCAGCTTGGGCCACGGAGGAGAAGCTTTCTTT
CASSLGHGGEAFF
>TRBV9|TRBJ1-2|NA|NA
TGTGCCAGCAGCGTGGGACATACTCCCTATGGCTACACCTTC
CASSVGHTPYGYTF
>TRBV28|TRBJ1-1|NA|NA
TGTGCCAGCAGTTTATCCCCAGGGCAGGCTGAAGCTTTCTTT
CASSLSPGQAEAFF
>TRBV11-2|TRBJ2-5|NA|TRBD2
TGTGCCAGCAGCGACGGGACTAGGGGACCGGAGACCCAGTACTTC
CASSDGTRGPETQYF
>TRBV2|TRBJ1-2|few|NA
TGTGCCAGCACCTGGGCCCCAAGTGGGGGCTACACCTTC
CASTWAPSGGYTF
>TRBV2|TRBJ1-1|NA|NA
TGTGCCAGCAGTGAAATAAGGGGGAACACTGAAGCTTTCTTT
CASSEIRGNTEAFF
>TRBV10-3|TRBJ1-4|few|NA
TGTGCCATCAGTGACAGGATCGGCGAAAAACTGTTTTTT
CAISDRIGEKLFF
>TRBV19|TRBJ2-3|NA|NA
TGTGCCAGTAGCGAGCTCCCGGGTACGCAGTATTTT
CASSELPGTQYF
>TRBV15|TRBJ2-1|NA|TRBD2
TGTGCCACTTTAGCGGGAGGGCCTTTCAATGAGCAGTTCTTC
CATLAGGPFNEQFF
>TRBV18|TRBJ1-2|NA|TRBD1
TGTGCCAGCTCTCAGGGACAGGGTTCTTCTGACTATGGCTACACCTTC
CASSQGQGSSDYGYTF
>TRBV2|TRBJ1-2|once|TRBD1
TGTGCCAGCATCCGAGAGGGACAGGGGAACTATGGCTACACCTTC
CASIREGQGNYGYTF
>TRBV9|TRBJ2-4|NA|TRBD2
TGTGCCAGCAGATTACTTAGCGGGAGTCCCAAAAACATTCAGTACTTC
CASRLLSGSPKNIQYF
>TRBV14|TRBJ2-7|NA|NA
TGTGCCAGCAGCCAAGATCCTTGGAGGGAGCAGTACTTC
CASSQDPWREQYF
>TRBV4-1|TRBJ2-3|few|TRBD2
TGCGCCAGCAGCCAAGATCATGCTAGCGGGGGGGCAAGGGACACGCAGTATTTT
CASSQDHASGGARDTQYF
>TRBV5-1|TRBJ1-3|NA|NA
TGCGCCAGCAGCTTGGGGACAGCCTACTCTGGAAACACCATATATTTT
CASSLGTAYSGNTIYF